This T cell receptor beta chain was sequenced in a study of blood T cell repertoires in COVID-19. The wider study: The United States, Italy and Spain were the sources of the acute and convalescent COVID-19 samples. Sample material is recorded as cDNA or gDNA derived from T cells, B-cell-depleted T cells, or PBMCs.

The CDR3 runs 14 residues. V gave up 5 bases and J gave up 4 bases; unmatched junction bases: 4. Per germline, CDR1 KGHDR and CDR2 SFDVKD. Study processing details: Estimation of nucleated cell counts was performed using reference gene primer amplification. This table comes from immunoSEQ multiplex PCR, and its TCRdb copy is limited to in-frame clones, with some not included. D and trimming come from the DNA, and the V and J calls and clone size come from that table. The sample contains around 300,000 clones, 88% of which appear only once. Enrollment of patients from Seattle took place during active infection, with longitudinal follow-up.

The rearrangement links TRBV24-1 to TRBJ1-5, with 7 bases fitting TRBD1. Sequenced sample: peripheral blood. The sequence derives from a woman aged 25 to 39 with COVID-19, enrolled during active disease. In nucleotides, the CDR3 is TGTGCCACCAGTGCTTCGGGACAGAATCAGCCCCAGCATTTT. Its protein product is CATSASGQNQPQHF.